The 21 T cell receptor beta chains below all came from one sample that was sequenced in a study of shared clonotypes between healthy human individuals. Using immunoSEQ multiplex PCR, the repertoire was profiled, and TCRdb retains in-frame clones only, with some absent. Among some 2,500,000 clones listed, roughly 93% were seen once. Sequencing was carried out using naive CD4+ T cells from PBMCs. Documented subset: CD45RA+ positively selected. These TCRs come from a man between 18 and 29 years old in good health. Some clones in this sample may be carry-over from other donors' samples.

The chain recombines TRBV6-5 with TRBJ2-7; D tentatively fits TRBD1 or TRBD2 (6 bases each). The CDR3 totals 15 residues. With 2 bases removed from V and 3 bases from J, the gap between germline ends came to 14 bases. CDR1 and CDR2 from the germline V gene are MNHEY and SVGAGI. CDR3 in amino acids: CASSYVGGGGYEQYF. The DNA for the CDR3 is TGTGCCAGCAGTTACGTAGGGGGAGGAGGCTACGAGCAGTACTTC.

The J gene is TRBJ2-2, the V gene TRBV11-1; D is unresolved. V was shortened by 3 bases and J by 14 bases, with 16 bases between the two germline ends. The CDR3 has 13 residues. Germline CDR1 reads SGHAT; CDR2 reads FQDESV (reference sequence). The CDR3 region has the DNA TGTGCCAGCAGCTTCGGACCCTATGGGCAACTGTTTTTT. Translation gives CASSFGPYGQLFF.

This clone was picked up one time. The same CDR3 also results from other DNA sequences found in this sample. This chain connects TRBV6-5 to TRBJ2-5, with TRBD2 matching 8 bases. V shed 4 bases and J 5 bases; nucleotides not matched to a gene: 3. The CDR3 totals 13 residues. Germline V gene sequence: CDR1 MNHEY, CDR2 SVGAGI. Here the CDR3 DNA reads TGTGCCAGCAGTTCATCGGGAGGGGAGACCCAGTACTTC. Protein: CASSSSGGETQYF.

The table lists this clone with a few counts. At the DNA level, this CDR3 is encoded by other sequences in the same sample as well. The CDR3 here is CASSLGGANQPQHF. Written as DNA, the CDR3 is TGCGCCAGCAGCTTGGGAGGTGCCAATCAGCCCCAGCATTTT. The chain joins TRBV5-1 to TRBJ1-5, with D unresolved. The CDR3 totals 14 residues. Trimming shortened V by 0 bases and J by 3 bases, and 7 bases separated the two germline ends. Germline CDR1 SGHRS, CDR2 YFSETQ.

The CDR3 loop is CSVGGLANTGELFF. The CDR3 DNA reads TGCAGCGTGGGCGGACTAGCGAACACCGGGGAGCTGTTTTTT. The chain combines TRBV29-1 with TRBJ2-2; 7 nucleotides match TRBD2. The CDR3 runs to 14 residues. V was clipped by 6 bases and J by 0 bases; unmatched bases: 4. CDR1 is SQVTM, CDR2 ANQGSEA, per germline.

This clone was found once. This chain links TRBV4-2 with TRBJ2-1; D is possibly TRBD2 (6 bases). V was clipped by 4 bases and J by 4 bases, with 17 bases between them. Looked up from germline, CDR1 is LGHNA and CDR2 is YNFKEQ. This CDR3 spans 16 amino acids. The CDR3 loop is CASSRRGTEPYNEQFF. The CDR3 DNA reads TGTGCCAGCAGCCGCCGGGGGACTGAACCTTACAATGAGCAGTTCTTC.

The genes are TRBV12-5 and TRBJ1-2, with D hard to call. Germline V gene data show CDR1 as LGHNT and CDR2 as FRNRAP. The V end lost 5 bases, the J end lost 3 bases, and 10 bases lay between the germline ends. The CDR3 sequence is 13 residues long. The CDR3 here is CASGLTDDYGYTF. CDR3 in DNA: TGTGCTAGTGGTCTTACAGATGACTATGGCTACACCTTC.

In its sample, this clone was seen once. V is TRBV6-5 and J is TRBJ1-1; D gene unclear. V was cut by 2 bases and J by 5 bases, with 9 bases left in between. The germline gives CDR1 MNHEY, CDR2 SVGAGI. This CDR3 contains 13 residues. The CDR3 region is CASSYAGYTEAFF. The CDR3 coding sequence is TGTGCCAGCAGTTACGCGGGGTATACTGAAGCTTTCTTT.

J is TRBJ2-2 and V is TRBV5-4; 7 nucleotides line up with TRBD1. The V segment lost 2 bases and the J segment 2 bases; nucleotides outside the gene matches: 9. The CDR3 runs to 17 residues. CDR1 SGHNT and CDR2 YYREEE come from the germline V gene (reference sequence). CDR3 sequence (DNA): TGTGCCAGCAGCTTCTATAAGGGGACAGATAACACCGGGGAGCTGTTTTTT. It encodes CASSFYKGTDNTGELFF.

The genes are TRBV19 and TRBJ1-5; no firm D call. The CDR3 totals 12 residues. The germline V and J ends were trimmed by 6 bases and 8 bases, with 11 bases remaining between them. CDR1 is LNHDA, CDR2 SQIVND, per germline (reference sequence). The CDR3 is CASRGSREPQHF. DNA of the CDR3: TGTGCCAGTAGGGGGAGCCGGGAGCCCCAGCATTTT.

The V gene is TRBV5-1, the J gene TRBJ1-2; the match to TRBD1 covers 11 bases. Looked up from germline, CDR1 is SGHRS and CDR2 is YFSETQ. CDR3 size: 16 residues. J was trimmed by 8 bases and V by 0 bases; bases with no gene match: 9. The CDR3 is CASSLEGPGQGGGYTF. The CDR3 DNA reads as TGCGCCAGCAGCTTGGAAGGACCGGGACAGGGGGGAGGCTACACCTTC.

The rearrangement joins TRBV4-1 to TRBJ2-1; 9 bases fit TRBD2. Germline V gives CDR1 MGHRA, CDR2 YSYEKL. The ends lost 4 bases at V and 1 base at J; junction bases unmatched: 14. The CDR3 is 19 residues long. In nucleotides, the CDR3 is TGCGCCAGCAGCCCGTCGTTGCGGGAGGGCCTTGGGTCCTACAATGAGCAGTTCTTC. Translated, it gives CASSPSLREGLGSYNEQFF.

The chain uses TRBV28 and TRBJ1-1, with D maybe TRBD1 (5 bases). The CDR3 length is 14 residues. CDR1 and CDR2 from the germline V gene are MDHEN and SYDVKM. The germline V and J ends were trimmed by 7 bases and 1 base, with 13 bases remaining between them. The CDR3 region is CASIRDGRNTEAFF. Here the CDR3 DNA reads TGTGCCAGCATCCGGGACGGAAGGAACACTGAAGCTTTCTTT.

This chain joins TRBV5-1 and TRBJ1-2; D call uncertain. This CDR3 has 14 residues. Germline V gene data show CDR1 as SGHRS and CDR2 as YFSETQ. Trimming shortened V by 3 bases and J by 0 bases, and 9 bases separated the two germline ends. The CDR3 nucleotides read TGCGCCAGCAGCTCGCCGACGGCTAACTATGGCTACACCTTC. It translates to CASSSPTANYGYTF.

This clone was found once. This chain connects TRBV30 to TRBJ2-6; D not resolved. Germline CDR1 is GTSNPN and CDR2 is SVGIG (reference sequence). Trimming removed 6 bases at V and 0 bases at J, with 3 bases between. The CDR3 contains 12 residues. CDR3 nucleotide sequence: TGTGCCTGCCCCTCTGGGGCCAACGTCCTGACTTTC. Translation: CACPSGANVLTF. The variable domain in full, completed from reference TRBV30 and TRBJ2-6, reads SQTIHQWPATLVQPVGSPLSLECTVEGTSNPNLYWYRQAAGRGLQLLFYSVGIGQISSEVPQNLSASRPQDRQFILSSKKLLLSDSGFYLCACPSGANVLTFGAGSRLTVL.

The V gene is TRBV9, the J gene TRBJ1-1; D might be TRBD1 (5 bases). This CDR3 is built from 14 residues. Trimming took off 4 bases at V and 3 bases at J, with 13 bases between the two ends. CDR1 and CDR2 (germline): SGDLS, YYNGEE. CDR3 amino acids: CASSFGGIDTEAFF. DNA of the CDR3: TGTGCCAGCAGCTTCGGGGGTATCGACACTGAAGCTTTCTTT.

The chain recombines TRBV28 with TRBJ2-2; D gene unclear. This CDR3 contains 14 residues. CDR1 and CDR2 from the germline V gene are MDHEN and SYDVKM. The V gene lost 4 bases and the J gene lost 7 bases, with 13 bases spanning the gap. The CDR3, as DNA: TGTGCCAGCAGTTCCCCCTCAACTATCGGGGAGCTGTTTTTT. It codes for CASSSPSTIGELFF.

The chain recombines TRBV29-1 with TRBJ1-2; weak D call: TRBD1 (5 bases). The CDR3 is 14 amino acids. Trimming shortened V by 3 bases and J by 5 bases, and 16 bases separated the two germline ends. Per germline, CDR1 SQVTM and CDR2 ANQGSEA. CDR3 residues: CSVDRAAGEYGYTF. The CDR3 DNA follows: TGCAGCGTTGACAGGGCAGCAGGCGAATATGGCTACACCTTC.

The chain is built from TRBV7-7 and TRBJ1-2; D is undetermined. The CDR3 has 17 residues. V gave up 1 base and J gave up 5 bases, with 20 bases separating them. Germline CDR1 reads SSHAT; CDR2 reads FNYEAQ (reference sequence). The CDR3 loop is CASSLVARTEEDYGYTF. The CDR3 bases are TGTGCCAGCAGCTTAGTGGCACGAACAGAAGAGGATTATGGCTACACCTTC. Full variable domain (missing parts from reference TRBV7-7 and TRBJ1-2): GAGVSQSPRYKVTKRGQDVTLRCDPISSHATLYWYQQALGQGPEFLTYFNYEAQPDKSGLPSDRFSAERPEGSISTLTIQRTEQRDSAMYRCASSLVARTEEDYGYTFGSGTRLTVV.

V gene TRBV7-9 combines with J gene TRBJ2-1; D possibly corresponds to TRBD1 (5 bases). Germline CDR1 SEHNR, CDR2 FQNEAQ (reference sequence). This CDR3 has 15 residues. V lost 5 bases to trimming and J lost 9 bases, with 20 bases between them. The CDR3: CASSQIFQGWGEQFF. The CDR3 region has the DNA TGTGCCAGCAGCCAAATTTTCCAGGGTTGGGGTGAGCAGTTCTTC. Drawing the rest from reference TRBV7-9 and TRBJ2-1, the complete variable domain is DTGVSQNPRHKITKRGQNVTFRCDPISEHNRLYWYRQTLGQGPEFLTYFQNEAQLEKSRLLSDRFSAERPKGSFSTLEIQRTEQGDSAMYLCASSQIFQGWGEQFFGPGTRLTVL.

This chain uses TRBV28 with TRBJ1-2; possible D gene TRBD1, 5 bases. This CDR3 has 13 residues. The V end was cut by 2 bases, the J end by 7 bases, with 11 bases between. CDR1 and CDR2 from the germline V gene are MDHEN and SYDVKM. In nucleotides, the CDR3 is TGTGCCAGCAGTTTAGAGCTGACAGTTGGCTACACCTTC. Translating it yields CASSLELTVGYTF.